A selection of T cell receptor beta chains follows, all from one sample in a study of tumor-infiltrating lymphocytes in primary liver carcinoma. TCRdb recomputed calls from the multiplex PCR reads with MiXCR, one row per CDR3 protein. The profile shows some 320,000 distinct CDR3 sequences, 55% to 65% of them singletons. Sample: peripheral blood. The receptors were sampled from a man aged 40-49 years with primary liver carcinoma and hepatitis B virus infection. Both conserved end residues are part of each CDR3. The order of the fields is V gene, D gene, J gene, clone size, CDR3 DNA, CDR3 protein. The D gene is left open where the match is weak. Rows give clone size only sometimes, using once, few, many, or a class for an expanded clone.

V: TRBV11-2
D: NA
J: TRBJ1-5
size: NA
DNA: TGTGCCAGCTGCTTAAGTAGCTATCAACCCCAGCATTTT
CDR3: CASCLSSYQPQHF

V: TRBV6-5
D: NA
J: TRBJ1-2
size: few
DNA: TGTGCCAGCGGACCCCCCGGGGGCTCGAGTGGCTACACCTTC
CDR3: CASGPPGGSSGYTF

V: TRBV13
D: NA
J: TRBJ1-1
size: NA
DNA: TGTGCCAGCAGTCCCTTAGGTGTGAACACTGAAGCTTTCTTT
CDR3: CASSPLGVNTEAFF

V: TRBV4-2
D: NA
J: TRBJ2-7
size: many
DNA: TGTGCCAGCAGCCAAGAATATGGCAGGAGCTCCTACGAGCAGTACTTC
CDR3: CASSQEYGRSSYEQYF

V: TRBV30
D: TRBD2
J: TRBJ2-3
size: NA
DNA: TGTGCCTGGAGCCGCCCGGGCGGGAGAGAAACAGATACGCAGTATTTT
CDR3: CAWSRPGGRETDTQYF

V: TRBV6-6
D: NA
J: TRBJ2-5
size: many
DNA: TGTGCCAGCAAAATCGGCGACGGACCCAAAGAGACCCAGTACTTC
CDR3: CASKIGDGPKETQYF

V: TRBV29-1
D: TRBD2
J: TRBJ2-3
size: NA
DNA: TGCAACGTTCTCCCGGGAGGAACAGTTACGCAGTATTTT
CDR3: CNVLPGGTVTQYF

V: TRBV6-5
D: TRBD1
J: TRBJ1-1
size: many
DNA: TGTGCCAGCAGCCTTGACAGGGTGAACACTGAAGCTTTCTTT
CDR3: CASSLDRVNTEAFF

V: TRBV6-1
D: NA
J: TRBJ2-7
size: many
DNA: TGTGCCAGCAGTGAAGCCATGGCCGAGCAGTACTTC
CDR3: CASSEAMAEQYF

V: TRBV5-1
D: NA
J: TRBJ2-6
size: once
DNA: TGCGCCAGCCGGGACTCATCTGAGGCCAACGTCCTGACTTTC
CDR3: CASRDSSEANVLTF

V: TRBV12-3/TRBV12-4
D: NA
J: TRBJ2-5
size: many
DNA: TGTGCCAGCAGTTATGGTACGGGTGGGGAGACCCAGTACTTC
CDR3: CASSYGTGGETQYF

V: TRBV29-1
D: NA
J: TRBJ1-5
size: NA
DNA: TGCAGCTTTGAAGGAGGGGAAGCGGGTGACACAGATACGCAGCATTTT
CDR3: CSFEGGEAGDTDTQHF

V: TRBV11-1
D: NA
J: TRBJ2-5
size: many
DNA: TGTGCCAGCAGTCAGGGGTGGAAGGAGACCCAGTACTTC
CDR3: CASSQGWKETQYF

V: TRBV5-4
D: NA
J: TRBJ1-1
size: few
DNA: TGTGTCAGCAGCTTGGAGCCAGTCCTCGTCGGGAACACTGAAGCTTTCTTT
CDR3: CVSSLEPVLVGNTEAFF

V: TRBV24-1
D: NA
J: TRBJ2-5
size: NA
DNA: TGTGCCACCAGTGAGATCGGGACAAGTTCAGAGACCCAGTACTTC
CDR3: CATSEIGTSSETQYF

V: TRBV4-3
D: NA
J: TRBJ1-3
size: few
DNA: TGCACCAGCAGCGAGGACGGGGACGGAAACACCATATATTTT
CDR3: CTSSEDGDGNTIYF

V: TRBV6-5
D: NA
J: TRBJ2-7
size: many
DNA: TGTGCCAGCCGAACGGGGGCCTCCTACGAGCAGTACTTC
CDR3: CASRTGASYEQYF

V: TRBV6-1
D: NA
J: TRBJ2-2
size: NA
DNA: TGTGCCAGCAGGTCCGGAGGAATCACCGGGGAGCTGTTTTTC
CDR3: CASRSGGITGELFF